This T cell receptor beta chain was observed in a study of cytomegalovirus exposure and HLA in healthy donors. Study context: The approximately 120 validation repertoires, a later analysis reported, used the same platform as the approximately 730 repertoires from the first cohort. Regarding the study as a whole: Reports showed the classifier diagnosing cytomegalovirus status with high specificity and sensitivity. TCR clusters originating in the first cohort tended to co-occur in the roughly 130 validation repertoires, according to a later analysis.

This CDR3 contains 20 residues. Per germline, CDR1 SGDLS and CDR2 YYNGEE. The V and J ends lost 1 base and 2 bases respectively, with 27 bases between them. TCRdb's table, derived via immunoSEQ multiplex PCR, lists solely in-frame clones and lacks some. This sample has 150,000 to 200,000 clones, with about four fifths found just once. This clone is a singleton in its sample. Antigen: not known. Sequencing was performed on PBMCs. J is TRBJ1-2 and V is TRBV9; D is perhaps TRBD1 (5 bases). This clonotype originated in a woman under 30 in good health and CMV-seropositive. CDR3 protein: CASSVRQGPTQGDKNYGYTF. In DNA, the CDR3 is TGTGCCAGCAGCGTAAGACAAGGACCCACCCAGGGTGATAAGAACTATGGCTACACCTTC.